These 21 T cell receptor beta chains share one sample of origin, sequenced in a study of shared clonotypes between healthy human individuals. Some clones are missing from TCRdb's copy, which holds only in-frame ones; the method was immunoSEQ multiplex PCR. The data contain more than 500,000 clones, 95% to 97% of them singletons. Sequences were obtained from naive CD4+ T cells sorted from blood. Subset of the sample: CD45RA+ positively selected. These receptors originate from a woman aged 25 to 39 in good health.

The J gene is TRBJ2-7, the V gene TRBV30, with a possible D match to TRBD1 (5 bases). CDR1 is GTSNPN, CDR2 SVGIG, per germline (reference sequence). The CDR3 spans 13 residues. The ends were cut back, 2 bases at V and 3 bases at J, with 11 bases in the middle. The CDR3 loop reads CAWSLRANYEQYF. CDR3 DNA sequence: TGTGCCTGGAGTCTCAGGGCAAACTACGAGCAGTACTTC.

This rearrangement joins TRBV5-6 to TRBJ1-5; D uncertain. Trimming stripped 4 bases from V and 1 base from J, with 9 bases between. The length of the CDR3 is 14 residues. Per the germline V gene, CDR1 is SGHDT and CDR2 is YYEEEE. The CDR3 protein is CASSTRGSNQPQHF. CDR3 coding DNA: TGTGCCAGCAGCACCCGAGGCAGCAATCAGCCCCAGCATTTT.

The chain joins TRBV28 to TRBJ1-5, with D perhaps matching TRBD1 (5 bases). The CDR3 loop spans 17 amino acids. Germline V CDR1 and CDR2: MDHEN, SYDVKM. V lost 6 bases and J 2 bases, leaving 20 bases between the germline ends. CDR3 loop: CASRTNSVQGGNQPQHF. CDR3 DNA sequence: TGTGCCAGCAGGACCAACAGCGTTCAGGGTGGCAATCAGCCCCAGCATTTT.

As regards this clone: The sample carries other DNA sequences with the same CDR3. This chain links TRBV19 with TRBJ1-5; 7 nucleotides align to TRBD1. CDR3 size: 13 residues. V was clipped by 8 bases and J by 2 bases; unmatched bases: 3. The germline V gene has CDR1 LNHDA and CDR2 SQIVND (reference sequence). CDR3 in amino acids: CASSGTGNQPQHF. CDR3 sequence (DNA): TGTGCCAGTTCCGGGACAGGCAATCAGCCCCAGCATTTT. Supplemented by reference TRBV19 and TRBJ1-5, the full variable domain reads DGGITQSPKYLFRKEGQNVTLSCEQNLNHDAMYWYRQDPGQGLRLIYYSQIVNDFQKGDIAEGYSVSREKKESFPLTVTSAQKNPTAFYLCASSGTGNQPQHFGDGTRLSIL.

The CDR3 bases are TGTGCCAGCAGTTACTCGATTTTATCGGGAGAAAAACTGTTTTTT. This sequence encodes CASSYSILSGEKLFF. The chain uses TRBV6-5 and TRBJ1-4; D is ambiguous. This CDR3 has 15 amino acids. Deletions cut 0 bases from V and 8 bases from J, with 13 bases between. Looked up from germline, CDR1 is MNHEY and CDR2 is SVGAGI.

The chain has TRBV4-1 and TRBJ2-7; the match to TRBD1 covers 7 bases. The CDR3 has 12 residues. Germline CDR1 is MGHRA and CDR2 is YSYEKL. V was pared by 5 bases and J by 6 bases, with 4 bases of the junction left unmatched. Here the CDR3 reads CASSTRTGEQYF. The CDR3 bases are TGCGCCAGCAGCACCCGGACAGGCGAGCAGTACTTC.

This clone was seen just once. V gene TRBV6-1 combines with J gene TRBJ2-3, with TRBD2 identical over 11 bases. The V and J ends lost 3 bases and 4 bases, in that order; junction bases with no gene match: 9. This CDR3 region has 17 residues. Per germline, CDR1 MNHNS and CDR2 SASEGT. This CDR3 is CASSEELAGGWADTQYF. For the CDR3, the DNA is TGTGCCAGCAGTGAGGAGCTAGCGGGAGGTTGGGCAGATACGCAGTATTTT.

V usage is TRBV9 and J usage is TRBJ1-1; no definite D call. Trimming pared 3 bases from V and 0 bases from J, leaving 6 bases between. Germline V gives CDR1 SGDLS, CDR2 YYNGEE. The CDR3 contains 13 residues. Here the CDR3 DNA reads TGTGCCAGCAGCGCAAGTATGAACACTGAAGCTTTCTTT. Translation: CASSASMNTEAFF.

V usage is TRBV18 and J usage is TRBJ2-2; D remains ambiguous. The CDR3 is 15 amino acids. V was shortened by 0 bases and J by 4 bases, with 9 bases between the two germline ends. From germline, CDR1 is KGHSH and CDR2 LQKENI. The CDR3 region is CASSPPASSTGELFF. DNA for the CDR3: TGTGCCAGCTCACCACCGGCCAGTAGCACCGGGGAGCTGTTTTTT.

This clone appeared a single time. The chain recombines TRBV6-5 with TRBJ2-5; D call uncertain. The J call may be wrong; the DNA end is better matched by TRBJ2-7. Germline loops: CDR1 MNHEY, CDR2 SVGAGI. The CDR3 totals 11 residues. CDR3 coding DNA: TGTGCCAGCAGTTACAAGTACGAGCAGTACTTC. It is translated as CASSYKYEQYF.

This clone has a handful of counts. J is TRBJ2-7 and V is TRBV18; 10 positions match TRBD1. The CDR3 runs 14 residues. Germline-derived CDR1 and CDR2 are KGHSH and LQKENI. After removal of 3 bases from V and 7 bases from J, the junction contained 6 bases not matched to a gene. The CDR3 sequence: CASSPGTGVGEQYF. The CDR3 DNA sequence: TGTGCCAGCTCACCCGGGACAGGGGTGGGAGAGCAGTACTTC.

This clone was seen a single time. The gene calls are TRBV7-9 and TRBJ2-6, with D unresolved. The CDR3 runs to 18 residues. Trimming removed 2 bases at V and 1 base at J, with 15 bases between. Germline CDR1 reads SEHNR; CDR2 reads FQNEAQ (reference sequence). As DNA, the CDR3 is TGTGCCAGCAGCTTAACCCCGCTTAGGACGTCTGGGGCCAACGTCCTGACTTTC. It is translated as CASSLTPLRTSGANVLTF.

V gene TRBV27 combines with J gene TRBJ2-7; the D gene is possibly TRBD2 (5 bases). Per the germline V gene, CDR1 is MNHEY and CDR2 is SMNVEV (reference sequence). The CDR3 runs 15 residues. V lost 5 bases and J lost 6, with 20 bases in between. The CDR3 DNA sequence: TGTGCCAGCAGTCCCCGTCTTGGAGGCTTAACCGAGCAGTACTTC. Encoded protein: CASSPRLGGLTEQYF.

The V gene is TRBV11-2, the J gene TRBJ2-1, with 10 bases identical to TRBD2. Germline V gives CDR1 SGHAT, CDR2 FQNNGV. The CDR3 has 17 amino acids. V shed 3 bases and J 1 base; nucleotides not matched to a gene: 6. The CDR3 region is CASSFDQTSGSYNEQFF. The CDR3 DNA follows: TGTGCCAGCAGCTTTGATCAGACTAGCGGGTCCTACAATGAGCAGTTCTTC.

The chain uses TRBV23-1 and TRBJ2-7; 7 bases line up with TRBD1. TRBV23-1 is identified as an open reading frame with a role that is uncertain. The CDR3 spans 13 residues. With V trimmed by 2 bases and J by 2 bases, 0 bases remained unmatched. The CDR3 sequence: CASSQGTAYEQYF. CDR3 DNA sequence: TGCGCCAGCAGTCAAGGGACAGCCTACGAGCAGTACTTC.

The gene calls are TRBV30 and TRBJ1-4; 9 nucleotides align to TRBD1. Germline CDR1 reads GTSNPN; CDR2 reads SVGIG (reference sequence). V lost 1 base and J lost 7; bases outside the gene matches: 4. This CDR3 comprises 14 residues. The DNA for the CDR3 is TGTGCCTGGAGTGCGGGACAGGGCGTTGAAAAACTGTTTTTT. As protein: CAWSAGQGVEKLFF.

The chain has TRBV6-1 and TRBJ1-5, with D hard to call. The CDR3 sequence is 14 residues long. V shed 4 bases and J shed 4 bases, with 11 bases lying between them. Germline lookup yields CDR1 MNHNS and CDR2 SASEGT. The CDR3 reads CASSGQWVNQPQHF. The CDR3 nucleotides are TGTGCCAGCAGTGGGCAGTGGGTTAATCAGCCCCAGCATTTT.

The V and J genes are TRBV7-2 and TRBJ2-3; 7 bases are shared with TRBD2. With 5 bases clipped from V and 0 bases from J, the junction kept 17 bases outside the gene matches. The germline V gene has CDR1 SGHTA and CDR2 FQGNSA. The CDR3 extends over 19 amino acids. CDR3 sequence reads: CASSGNPHLADHSTDTQYF. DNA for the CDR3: TGTGCCAGCAGCGGCAACCCGCATCTAGCGGACCATAGCACAGATACGCAGTATTTT.

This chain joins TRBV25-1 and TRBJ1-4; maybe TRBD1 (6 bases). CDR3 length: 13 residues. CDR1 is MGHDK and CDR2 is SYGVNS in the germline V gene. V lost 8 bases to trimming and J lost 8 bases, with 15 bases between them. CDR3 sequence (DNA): TGTGCCAGCGGGGACATGGCGGGAGAAAAACTGTTTTTT. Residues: CASGDMAGEKLFF.

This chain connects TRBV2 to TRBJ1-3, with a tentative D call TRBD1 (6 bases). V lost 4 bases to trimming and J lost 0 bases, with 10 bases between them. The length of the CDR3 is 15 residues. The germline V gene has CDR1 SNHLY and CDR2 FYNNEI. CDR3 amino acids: CASSGGTRSGNTIYF. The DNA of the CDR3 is TGTGCCAGCAGTGGGGGGACACGCTCTGGAAACACCATATATTTT. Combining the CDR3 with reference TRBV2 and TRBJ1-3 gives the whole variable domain EPEVTQTPSHQVTQMGQEVILRCVPISNHLYFYWYRQILGQKVEFLVSFYNNEISEKSEIFDDQFSVERPDGSNFTLKIRSTKLEDSAMYFCASSGGTRSGNTIYFGEGSWLTVV.

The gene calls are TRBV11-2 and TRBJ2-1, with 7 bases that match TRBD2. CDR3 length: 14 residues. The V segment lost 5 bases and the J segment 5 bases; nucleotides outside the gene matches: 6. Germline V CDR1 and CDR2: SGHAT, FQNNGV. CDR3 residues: CASSQGLSNNEQFF. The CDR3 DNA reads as TGTGCCAGCAGCCAGGGACTATCTAACAATGAGCAGTTCTTC. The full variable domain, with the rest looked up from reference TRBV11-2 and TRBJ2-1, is EAGVAQSPRYKIIEKRQSVAFWCNPISGHATLYWYQQILGQGPKLLIQFQNNGVVDDSQLPKDRFSAERLKGVDSTLKIQPAKLEDSAVYLCASSQGLSNNEQFFGPGTRLTVL.